The 14 T cell receptor beta chains in this list originate from one sample, sequenced in a study of CD8 T cells in ankylosing spondylitis. Each CDR3 protein is one row after TCRdb ran MiXCR on the 5' RACE reads. This table holds under 300,000 distinct CDR3 sequences, 15% to 20% found once. Sequenced: blood, either unsorted or a sorted T cell fraction (not recorded which). These TCRs come from a male donor with ankylosing spondylitis or in good health (not recorded which).

This clonotype showed up just a few times. A much larger clone is a single base away; this may be a read error. The chain has TRBV7-8 and TRBJ2-2; D not resolved. V shed 8 bases and J shed 7 bases, with 5 bases lying between them. The CDR3 covers 10 residues. The V gene's germline CDR1 is SGHVS and CDR2 FQNEAQ. Written as DNA, the CDR3 is TGTGCCAGCTGGAGCGGGGAGCTGTTTTTT. Its protein is CASWSGELFF.

The sample holds a few counts of this clonotype. For the CDR3, the DNA is TGCAGTGCTAGAGTCGGGGAAGTCCCGCACCTCCACTTT. The encoded protein is CSARVGEVPHLHF. V and J are TRBV20-1 and TRBJ1-6; D is ambiguous. CDR3 size: 13 residues. Germline V gene sequence: CDR1 DFQATT, CDR2 SNEGSKA (reference sequence). V lost 1 base to trimming and J lost 15 bases, with 16 bases between them.

The chain carries TRBV2 and TRBJ2-1, with D perhaps matching TRBD1 (6 bases). Trimming left V 7 bases short and J 8 bases short, with 12 bases between. Germline CDR1 and CDR2: SNHLY and FYNNEI. This CDR3 is built from 12 residues. The DNA for the CDR3 is TGTGCCAGCACCGAACAGGGCGATGAGCAGTTCTTC. It translates to CASTEQGDEQFF.

V and J are TRBV12-3 or TRBV12-4 and TRBJ2-7; D gene ambiguous. The CDR3 extends over 14 amino acids. Between the trimmed V and J ends, which lost 3 bases and 2 bases, there was a span of 11 bases. As DNA, the CDR3 is TGTGCCAGCAGTTTTACAGAGCTGACCTACGAGCAGTACTTC. It encodes CASSFTELTYEQYF.

In this sample, this clonotype turned up a few times. V and J are TRBV10-3 and TRBJ2-7; 8 positions match TRBD1. The CDR3 totals 13 residues. In germline, CDR1 is ENHRY, CDR2 SYGVKD. After removal of 6 bases from V and 1 base from J, the junction contained 2 bases not matched to a gene. CDR3 nucleotide sequence: TGTGCCATCAGAGGACAGGGTTCCTACGAGCAGTACTTC. This translates into CAIRGQGSYEQYF.

In its sample, this clonotype was seen many times. This chain uses TRBV12-3 or TRBV12-4 with TRBJ1-3; 9 nucleotides line up with TRBD1. V was pared by 6 bases and J by 5 bases, with 8 bases of the junction left unmatched. CDR3 length: 15 residues. CDR3 in amino acids: CASSRGTGNRNTIYF. The CDR3 DNA reads TGTGCCAGCAGCCGCGGGACAGGGAATCGAAACACCATATATTTT.

The chain joins TRBV29-1 to TRBJ2-2; no reliable D call. V dropped 4 bases and J dropped 4 bases, with 13 bases sitting between them. The CDR3 runs 14 residues. Germline V gene lookup returns CDR1 SQVTM and CDR2 ANQGSEA. CDR3 protein: CSVVTHSSTGELFF. Here the CDR3 DNA reads TGCAGCGTTGTCACACACTCGAGCACCGGGGAGCTGTTTTTT.

The V gene is TRBV7-3, the J gene TRBJ2-1; 9 nucleotides agree with TRBD2. Losses at the gene ends were 3 bases for V and 4 bases for J; bases not matched to a gene: 4. CDR3 size: 15 residues. Germline lookup yields CDR1 SGHTA and CDR2 FQGTGA. As DNA, the CDR3 is TGTGCCAGCAGCTTTAGCGGGAGTCCGTACAATGAGCAGTTCTTC. Encoded protein: CASSFSGSPYNEQFF.

This rearrangement joins TRBV12-3 or TRBV12-4 to TRBJ2-5; D is undetermined. The CDR3 totals 13 residues. V lost 6 bases, J lost 1 base, and 9 bases lay in between. The CDR3 region has the DNA TGTGCCAGCAGCAAGGTCAGCCAAGAGACCCAGTACTTC. It is translated as CASSKVSQETQYF.

The V call is TRBV20-1, the J call TRBJ2-1, with D tentatively TRBD2 (6 bases). This CDR3 contains 17 residues. The V gene lost 1 base and the J gene lost 0 bases, with 16 bases spanning the gap. Germline V lookup: CDR1 DFQATT, CDR2 SNEGSKA (reference sequence). CDR3 DNA: TGCAGTGCTAGAGGAATCTCTAGCGACAGCTCCTACAATGAGCAGTTCTTC. Amino acids: CSARGISSDSSYNEQFF.

This clonotype appeared many times. V is TRBV5-1 and J is TRBJ2-1; 9 bases line up with TRBD2. The CDR3 runs to 14 residues. The V segment lost 6 bases and the J segment 4 bases; nucleotides outside the gene matches: 5. Germline CDR1 is SGHRS and CDR2 is YFSETQ. In nucleotides, the CDR3 is TGCGCCAGCAACCCTAGCGGGGTATACAATGAGCAGTTCTTC. Residues: CASNPSGVYNEQFF.

This chain joins TRBV7-9 and TRBJ2-1; D may match TRBD1 or TRBD2 (5 bases each). The germline V gene encodes CDR1 SEHNR and CDR2 FQNEAQ (reference sequence). The CDR3 runs 14 residues. Trimming took off 5 bases at V and 4 bases at J, with 12 bases between the two ends. The CDR3: CASSTRTSYNEQFF. The CDR3 nucleotides read TGTGCCAGCAGCACTAGGACATCTTACAATGAGCAGTTCTTC. Filled out from reference TRBV7-9 and TRBJ2-1, the complete variable domain reads DTGVSQNPRHKITKRGQNVTFRCDPISEHNRLYWYRQTLGQGPEFLTYFQNEAQLEKSRLLSDRFSAERPKGSFSTLEIQRTEQGDSAMYLCASSTRTSYNEQFFGPGTRLTVL.

As to this clonotype: Just one base apart from a much larger clone, this may be a read error. This sequence joins TRBV6-9 and TRBJ2-7; D possibly corresponds to TRBD2 (6 bases). The CDR3 is made up of 14 amino acids. Per germline, CDR1 MNHGY and CDR2 SVAAGI. The CDR3 protein is CASSPRGTVYEEYF. The CDR3 DNA reads as TGTGCCAGCAGTCCACGGGGGACGGTCTACGAGGAGTACTTC.

The J gene is TRBJ2-3, the V gene TRBV3-1, with 7 bases identical to TRBD2. The V gene's germline CDR1 is LGHDT and CDR2 YNNKEL (reference sequence). The trim removed 3 bases at V and 6 bases at J, leaving 12 bases unmatched. The CDR3 extends over 16 amino acids. CDR3 coding DNA: TGTGCCAGCAGCCACCGGGACTATTCTTCGGCTGATACGCAGTATTTT. It codes for CASSHRDYSSADTQYF.